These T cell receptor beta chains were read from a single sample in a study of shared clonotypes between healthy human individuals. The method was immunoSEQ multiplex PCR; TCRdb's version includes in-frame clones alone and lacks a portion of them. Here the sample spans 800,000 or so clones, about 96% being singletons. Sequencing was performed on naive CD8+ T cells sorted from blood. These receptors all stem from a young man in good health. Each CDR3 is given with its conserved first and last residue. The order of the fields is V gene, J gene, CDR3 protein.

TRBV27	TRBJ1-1	CASSLLGGNTEAFF
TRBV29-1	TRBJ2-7	CSVEDPTSGTYEQYF
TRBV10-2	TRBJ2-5	CAINVGLAGETQYF
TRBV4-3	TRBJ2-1	CASSQGLSSYNEQFF
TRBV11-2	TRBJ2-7	CASHPPEGRYEQYF
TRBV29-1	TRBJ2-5	CSVEGRDRGLGTQYF
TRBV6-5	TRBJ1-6	CASSYLNRVDNSPLHF
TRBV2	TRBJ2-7	CASSEWREGSEQYF
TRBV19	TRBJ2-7	CASSNGLAGFDEQYF
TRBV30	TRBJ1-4	CAWRPLWVSKSDGEKLFF
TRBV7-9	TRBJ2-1	CASSFGLGELAEQFF
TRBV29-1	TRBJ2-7	CSGLRDGSYEQYF
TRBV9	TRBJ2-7	CASSVSDRTGVSYEQYF
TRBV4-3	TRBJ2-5	CASSQGTTTGGGETQYF
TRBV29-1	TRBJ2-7	CSVGGTSGRRLSYEQYF
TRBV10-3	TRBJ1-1	CAIRSQRHSVNTEAFF
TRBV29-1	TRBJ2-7	CSVVGGPGEQYF
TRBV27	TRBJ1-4	CASTVVAGSEKLFF
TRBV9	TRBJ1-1	CASSVDPSGGTAMNTEAFF
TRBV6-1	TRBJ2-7	CASSEYSRGSSYEQYF
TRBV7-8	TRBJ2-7	CASSLRAVPNEQYF
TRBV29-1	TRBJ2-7	CSVDDRENSYEQYF
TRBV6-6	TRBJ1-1	CASSLGTFNTEAFF
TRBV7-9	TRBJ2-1	CASSSPGHREYGQFF
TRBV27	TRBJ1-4	CASSSWTGGEKLFF
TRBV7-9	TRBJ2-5	CASSLAGETQYF
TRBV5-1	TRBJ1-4	CASSLMRVGNEKLFF
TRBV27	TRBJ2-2	CASRISVSGELFF
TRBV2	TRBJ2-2	CASSETVTNTGELFF
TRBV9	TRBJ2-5	CASSVVLAGQETQYF
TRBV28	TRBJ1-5	CASSFSGQGDQPQHF
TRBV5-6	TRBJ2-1	CASSLGSATRAYNEQFF
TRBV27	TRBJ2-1	CASSLGAGVHNEQFF
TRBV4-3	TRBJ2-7	CASSPGVGSANEQYF
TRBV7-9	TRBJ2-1	CASSFPGVNNEQFF
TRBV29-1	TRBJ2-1	CSVVIPISNEQFF
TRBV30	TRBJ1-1	CAWSVRKEAFF
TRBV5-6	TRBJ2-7	CASSLGQILYEQYF
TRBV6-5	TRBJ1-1	CASKPTAGHFTEAFF
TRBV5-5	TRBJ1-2	CASSDDRLRSGYTF
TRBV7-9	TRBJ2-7	CASSPGTGPEQYF
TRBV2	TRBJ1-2	CASSGQGDYGYTF
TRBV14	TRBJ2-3	CASSQGSRQSPEPVTDTQYF
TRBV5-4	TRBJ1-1	CASSLSFPFTEAFF
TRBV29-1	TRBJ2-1	CSVELGDNEQFF
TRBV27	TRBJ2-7	CASSFVAGTGMTYEQYF
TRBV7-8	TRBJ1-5	CASSRTGGGQPRHF
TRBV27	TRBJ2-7	CASSLTGLDYEQYF
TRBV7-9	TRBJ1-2	CASSLPWTEKANYGYTF
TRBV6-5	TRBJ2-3	CASSSQREFTDTQYF
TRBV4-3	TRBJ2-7	CASSQEGQGIDEQYF
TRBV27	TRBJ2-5	CASSLLGTGGWETQYF
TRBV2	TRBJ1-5	CASSEELSQPQHF
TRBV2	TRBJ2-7	CASNGNEQYF
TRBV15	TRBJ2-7	CATSRATGAYEQYF
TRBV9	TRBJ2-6	CASSGKTSGANVLTF
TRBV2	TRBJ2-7	CAIPGRGPSEQYF
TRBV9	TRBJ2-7	CASSAGTGSQYEQYF